These T cell receptor beta chains were read from a single sample in a study of T cell repertoires in cytomegalovirus infection. No antigen is known for these receptors. Using its own MiXCR run on the reads, TCRdb lists one record per CDR3 protein. The repertoire holds approximately 730,000 distinct CDR3 sequences, with almost 30% as singletons. Sequencing used cultured CD8+ T cells from PBMCs, obtained from culture after CMV antigen stimulation. All receptors derive from a human donor in good health (CMV status not recorded). Some clones in this sample may be carry-over from other donors' samples. Each CDR3 is given with its conserved first and last residue. Fields, in order: clone size, D gene, V gene, J gene, CDR3 protein, CDR3 DNA. A D gene is named only where the DNA matches it firmly. Clone size is given for some rows only: seen once, a few or many times, or a class if the clone is expanded.

abundance: few
d_gene: TRBD2
v_gene: TRBV6-1
j_gene: TRBJ2-1
CDR3aa: CASALGRGGLNEQFF
CDR3nt: TGTGCCAGTGCCTTAGGGCGGGGGGGCTTAAATGAGCAGTTCTTC

abundance: NA
d_gene: NA
v_gene: TRBV6-6
j_gene: TRBJ2-2
CDR3aa: CASSLQFWNTGELFF
CDR3nt: TGTGCCAGCAGTCTTCAGTTCTGGAACACCGGGGAGCTGTTTTTT

abundance: NA
d_gene: NA
v_gene: TRBV12-3/TRBV12-4
j_gene: TRBJ2-6
CDR3aa: CASFTLSGANVLTF
CDR3nt: TGTGCCAGCTTCACTCTCTCTGGGGCCAACGTCCTGACTTTC

abundance: few
d_gene: TRBD1
v_gene: TRBV6-5
j_gene: TRBJ1-1
CDR3aa: CASSYDASPGTAMNTEAFF
CDR3nt: TGTGCCAGCAGTTATGACGCGAGCCCAGGGACAGCAATGAACACTGAAGCTTTCTTT

abundance: few
d_gene: TRBD2
v_gene: TRBV12-3/TRBV12-4
j_gene: TRBJ2-3
CDR3aa: CASSLTSGGAQADTQYF
CDR3nt: TGTGCCAGCAGTCTCACCTCGGGGGGGGCGCAGGCAGATACGCAGTATTTT

abundance: NA
d_gene: NA
v_gene: TRBV6-1
j_gene: TRBJ2-2
CDR3aa: CASSELSGATGELFF
CDR3nt: TGTGCCAGCAGTGAATTATCAGGTGCCACCGGGGAGCTGTTTTTT

abundance: many
d_gene: NA
v_gene: TRBV7-2
j_gene: TRBJ1-2
CDR3aa: CASSQGGVNYGYTF
CDR3nt: TGTGCCAGCAGCCAGGGCGGGGTCAACTATGGCTACACCTTC

abundance: NA
d_gene: TRBD2
v_gene: TRBV10-3
j_gene: TRBJ2-3
CDR3aa: CAIRVTSGVTDTQYF
CDR3nt: TGTGCCATCAGGGTGACTAGCGGGGTAACAGATACGCAGTATTTT

abundance: few
d_gene: TRBD1
v_gene: TRBV7-2
j_gene: TRBJ1-2
CDR3aa: CASSSTGTGVGGYTF
CDR3nt: TGTGCCAGCAGCTCGACCGGGACAGGGGTTGGTGGCTACACCTTC

abundance: few
d_gene: NA
v_gene: TRBV27
j_gene: TRBJ2-1
CDR3aa: CASSSNGTDYNEQFF
CDR3nt: TGTGCCAGCAGTTCCAACGGGACGGATTACAATGAGCAGTTCTTC

abundance: few
d_gene: NA
v_gene: TRBV27
j_gene: TRBJ1-2
CDR3aa: CASSLGLFTGAIEGYTF
CDR3nt: TGTGCCAGCAGTTTAGGGCTTTTCACAGGCGCCATCGAGGGCTACACCTTC

abundance: NA
d_gene: NA
v_gene: TRBV7-8
j_gene: TRBJ2-1
CDR3aa: CASSSPAEVSYNEQFF
CDR3nt: TGTGCCAGCAGCTCCCCTGCAGAAGTATCCTACAATGAGCAGTTCTTC

abundance: NA
d_gene: TRBD1
v_gene: TRBV7-9
j_gene: TRBJ2-7
CDR3aa: CASSFTRQGENEQYF
CDR3nt: TGTGCCAGCAGCTTCACCCGACAGGGCGAGAACGAGCAGTACTTC

abundance: NA
d_gene: TRBD1
v_gene: TRBV12-3/TRBV12-4
j_gene: TRBJ2-1
CDR3aa: CASSPSTGKYNEQFF
CDR3nt: TGTGCCAGCAGTCCTTCGACAGGGAAATACAATGAGCAGTTCTTC

abundance: NA
d_gene: TRBD1
v_gene: TRBV9
j_gene: TRBJ1-2
CDR3aa: CASSATGGAGGYTF
CDR3nt: TGTGCCAGCAGCGCTACAGGGGGCGCAGGGGGCTACACCTTC

abundance: NA
d_gene: NA
v_gene: TRBV15
j_gene: TRBJ1-1
CDR3aa: CATSRDLGYTEAFF
CDR3nt: TGTGCCACCAGCAGAGATCTGGGGTACACTGAAGCTTTCTTT

abundance: NA
d_gene: NA
v_gene: TRBV19
j_gene: TRBJ1-1
CDR3aa: CASSIAPLGNTEAFF
CDR3nt: TGTGCCAGTAGTATAGCCCCCTTAGGGAACACTGAAGCTTTCTTT

abundance: NA
d_gene: TRBD1
v_gene: TRBV2
j_gene: TRBJ1-2
CDR3aa: CASSAGTVNYGYTF
CDR3nt: TGTGCCAGCAGTGCAGGGACAGTTAACTATGGCTACACCTTC

abundance: many
d_gene: NA
v_gene: TRBV7-9
j_gene: TRBJ1-1
CDR3aa: CASSSSPGNTEAFF
CDR3nt: TGTGCCAGCAGCTCGTCTCCGGGGAACACTGAAGCTTTCTTT

abundance: few
d_gene: NA
v_gene: TRBV7-9
j_gene: TRBJ1-5
CDR3aa: CASSLGGRSGQPQHF
CDR3nt: TGTGCCAGCAGCTTAGGTGGCAGATCGGGTCAGCCCCAGCATTTT

abundance: NA
d_gene: NA
v_gene: TRBV6-1
j_gene: TRBJ1-2
CDR3aa: CASSEVQVFNYGYTF
CDR3nt: TGTGCCAGCAGCGAAGTTCAGGTTTTTAACTATGGCTACACCTTC

abundance: many
d_gene: NA
v_gene: TRBV6-6
j_gene: TRBJ1-3
CDR3aa: CASSSGTPSGNTIYF
CDR3nt: TGTGCCAGCAGTTCCGGGACTCCATCTGGAAACACCATATATTTT

abundance: NA
d_gene: TRBD1
v_gene: TRBV20-1
j_gene: TRBJ2-1
CDR3aa: CSARDKRGQGGIYNEQFF
CDR3nt: TGCAGTGCTAGAGATAAGAGGGGGCAAGGGGGCATTTACAATGAGCAGTTCTTC

abundance: NA
d_gene: TRBD1
v_gene: TRBV13
j_gene: TRBJ1-2
CDR3aa: CASSLERRGSNYGYTF
CDR3nt: TGTGCCAGCAGCTTAGAACGCAGGGGGTCTAACTATGGCTACACCTTC

abundance: NA
d_gene: NA
v_gene: TRBV12-3/TRBV12-4
j_gene: TRBJ2-3
CDR3aa: CASSPLEVDTQYF
CDR3nt: TGTGCCAGCAGTCCCCTTGAGGTGGATACGCAGTATTTT

abundance: NA
d_gene: NA
v_gene: TRBV6-1
j_gene: TRBJ1-5
CDR3aa: CASSEIEGWQPQHF
CDR3nt: TGTGCCAGCAGTGAAATAGAGGGCTGGCAGCCCCAGCATTTT